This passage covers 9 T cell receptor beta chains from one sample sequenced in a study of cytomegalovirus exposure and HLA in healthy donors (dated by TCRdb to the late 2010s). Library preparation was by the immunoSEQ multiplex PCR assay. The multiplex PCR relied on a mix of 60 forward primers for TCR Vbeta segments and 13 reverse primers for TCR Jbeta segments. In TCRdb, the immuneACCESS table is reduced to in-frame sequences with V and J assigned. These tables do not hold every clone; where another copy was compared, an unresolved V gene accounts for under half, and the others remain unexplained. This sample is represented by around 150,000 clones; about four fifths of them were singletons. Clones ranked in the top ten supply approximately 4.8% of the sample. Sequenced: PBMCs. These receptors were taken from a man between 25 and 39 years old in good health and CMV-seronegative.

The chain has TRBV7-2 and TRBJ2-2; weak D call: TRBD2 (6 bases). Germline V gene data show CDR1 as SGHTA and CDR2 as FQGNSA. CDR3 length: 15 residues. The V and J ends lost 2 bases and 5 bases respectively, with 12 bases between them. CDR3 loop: CASSLLVGGTGELFF. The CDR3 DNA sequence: TGTGCCAGCAGCTTATTAGTCGGGGGAACCGGGGAGCTGTTTTTT.

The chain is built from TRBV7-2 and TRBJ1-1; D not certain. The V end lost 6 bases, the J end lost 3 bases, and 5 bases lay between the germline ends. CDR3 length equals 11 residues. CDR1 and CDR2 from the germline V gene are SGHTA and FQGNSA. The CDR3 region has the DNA TGTGCCAGCAGAAGAGACACTGAAGCTTTCTTT. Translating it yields CASRRDTEAFF.

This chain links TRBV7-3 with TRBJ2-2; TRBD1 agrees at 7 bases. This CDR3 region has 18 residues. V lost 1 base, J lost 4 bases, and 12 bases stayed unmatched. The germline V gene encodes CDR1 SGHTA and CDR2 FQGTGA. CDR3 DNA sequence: TGTGCCAGCAGCTTAATTCCCGGACAGGCTGGGCCCACCGGGGAGCTGTTTTTT. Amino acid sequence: CASSLIPGQAGPTGELFF.

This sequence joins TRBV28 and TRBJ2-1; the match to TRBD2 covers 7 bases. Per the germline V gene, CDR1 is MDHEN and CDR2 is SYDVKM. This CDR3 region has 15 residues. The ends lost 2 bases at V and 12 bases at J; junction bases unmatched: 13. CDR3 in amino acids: CASSLGGRVGRGQFF. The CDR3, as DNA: TGTGCCAGCAGTTTAGGCGGGAGAGTGGGACGAGGGCAGTTCTTC.

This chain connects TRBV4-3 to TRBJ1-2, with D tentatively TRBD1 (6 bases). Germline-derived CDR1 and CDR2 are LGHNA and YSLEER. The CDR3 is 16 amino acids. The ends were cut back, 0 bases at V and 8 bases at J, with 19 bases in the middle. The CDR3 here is CASSQDSGQGLSGYTF. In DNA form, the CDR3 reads TGCGCCAGCAGCCAAGATAGCGGGCAGGGGTTAAGCGGCTACACCTTC.

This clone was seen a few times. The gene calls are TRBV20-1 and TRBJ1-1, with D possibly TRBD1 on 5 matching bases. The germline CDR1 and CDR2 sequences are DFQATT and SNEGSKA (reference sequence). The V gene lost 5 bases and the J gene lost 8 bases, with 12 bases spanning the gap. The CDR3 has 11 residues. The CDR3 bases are TGCAGTGCTGGGGGAGGGACGGAAGCTTTCTTT. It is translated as CSAGGGTEAFF.

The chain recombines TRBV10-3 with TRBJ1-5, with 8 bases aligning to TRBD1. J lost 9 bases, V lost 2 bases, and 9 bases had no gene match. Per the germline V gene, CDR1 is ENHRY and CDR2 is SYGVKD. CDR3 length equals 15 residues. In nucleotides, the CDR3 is TGTGCCATCAGTGAGGGGACAGGAGACGTGGGGCCCCAGCATTTT. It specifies CAISEGTGDVGPQHF.

In DNA, the CDR3 is TGTGCCAGCAGCTTGGGAAGGGGAACCCTCCACTTT. It yields the protein CASSLGRGTLHF. V usage is TRBV5-6 and J usage is TRBJ1-6; D perhaps matches TRBD1 (5 bases). Trimming cost V 0 bases and J 14 bases, with 9 bases left between them. Germline-derived CDR1 and CDR2 are SGHDT and YYEEEE. The CDR3 covers 12 residues.

The CDR3 region is CASSQDRGSYEQYF. The CDR3 nucleotides read TGTGCCAGCAGCCAAGACCGCGGGAGCTACGAGCAGTACTTC. The chain recombines TRBV4-2 with TRBJ2-7; 7 nucleotides agree with TRBD2. The CDR3 spans 14 residues. V lost 0 bases and J lost 3; bases outside the gene matches: 2. Germline V gene lookup returns CDR1 LGHNA and CDR2 YNFKEQ.